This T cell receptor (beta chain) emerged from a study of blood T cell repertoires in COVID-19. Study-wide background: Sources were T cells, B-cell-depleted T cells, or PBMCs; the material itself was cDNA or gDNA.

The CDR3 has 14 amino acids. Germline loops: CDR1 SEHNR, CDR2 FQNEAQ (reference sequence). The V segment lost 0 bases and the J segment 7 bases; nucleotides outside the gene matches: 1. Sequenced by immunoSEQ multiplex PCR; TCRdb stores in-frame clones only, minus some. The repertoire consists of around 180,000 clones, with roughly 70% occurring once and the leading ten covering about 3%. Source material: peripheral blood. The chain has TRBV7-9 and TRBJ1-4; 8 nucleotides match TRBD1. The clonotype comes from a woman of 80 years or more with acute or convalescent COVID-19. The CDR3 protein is CASSLAGQAEKLFF. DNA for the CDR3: TGTGCCAGCAGCTTAGCGGGACAGGCTGAAAAACTGTTTTTT.